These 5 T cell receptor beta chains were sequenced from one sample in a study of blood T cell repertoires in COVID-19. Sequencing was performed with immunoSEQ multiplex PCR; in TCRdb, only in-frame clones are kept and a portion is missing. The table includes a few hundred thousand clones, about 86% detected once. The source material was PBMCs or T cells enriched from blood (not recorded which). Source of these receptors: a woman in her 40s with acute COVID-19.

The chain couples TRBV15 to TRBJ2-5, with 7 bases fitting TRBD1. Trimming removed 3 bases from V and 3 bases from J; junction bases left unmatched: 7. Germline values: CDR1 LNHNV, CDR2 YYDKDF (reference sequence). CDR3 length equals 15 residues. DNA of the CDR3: TGTGCCACCAGCAGCACCGGGACAGCCAAAGAGACCCAGTACTTC. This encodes CATSSTGTAKETQYF.

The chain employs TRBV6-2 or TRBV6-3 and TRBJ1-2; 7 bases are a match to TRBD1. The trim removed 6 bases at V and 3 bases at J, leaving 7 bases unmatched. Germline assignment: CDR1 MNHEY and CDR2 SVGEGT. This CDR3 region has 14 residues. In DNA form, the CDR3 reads TGTGCCAGCAGCGGCACAGGGGTTTACTATGGCTACACCTTC. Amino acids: CASSGTGVYYGYTF.

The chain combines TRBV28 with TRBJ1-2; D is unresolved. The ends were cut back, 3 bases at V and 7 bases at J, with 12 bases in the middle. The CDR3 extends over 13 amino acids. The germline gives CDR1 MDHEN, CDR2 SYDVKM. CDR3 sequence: CASSFERAAGYTF. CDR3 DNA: TGTGCCAGCAGTTTCGAACGAGCGGCTGGCTACACCTTC.

CDR3 sequence reads: CASSRGSLAAFF. In DNA form, the CDR3 reads TGTGCCAGCAGCAGAGGATCTTTGGCCGCTTTCTTT. The V and J genes are TRBV11-3 and TRBJ1-1, with D hard to call. With 5 bases removed from V and 11 bases from J, the gap between germline ends came to 15 bases. Germline V CDR1 and CDR2: SGHNT, YENEEA. This CDR3 is 12 amino acids long.

CDR3 nucleotide sequence: TGTGCCAGCTCACCATCGACAGGGAAAAATAGCGAGCAGTACTTC. Residues: CASSPSTGKNSEQYF. The chain carries TRBV18 and TRBJ2-7; 7 nucleotides agree with TRBD1. Germline V gives CDR1 KGHSH, CDR2 LQKENI. V gave up 2 bases and J gave up 6 bases; unmatched junction bases: 10. This CDR3 has 15 amino acids.